Each of the 23 T cell receptor beta chains below was sequenced from the same sample in a study of monozygotic twins with inflammatory bowel disease. TCRdb re-called the 5' RACE reads; one entry per CDR3 protein, DNA not given. Its table records fewer than 550,000 distinct CDR3 sequences. Input material: blood. These receptors were obtained from a human donor with ulcerative colitis or Crohn's disease, or a healthy co-twin of an affected twin (not recorded which).

J is TRBJ1-2 and V is TRBV10-3. Germline loops: CDR1 ENHRY, CDR2 SYGVKD. CDR3 length: 12 amino acids. CDR3: CAISSANYGYTF.

This CDR3 reads CSARSGAYQETQYF. The chain combines TRBV20-1 with TRBJ2-5; TCRdb returns TRBD2, unconfirmable since there is no DNA. The CDR3 is made up of 14 amino acids. Germline loops: CDR1 DFQATT, CDR2 SNEGSKA (reference sequence).

This CDR3 is CASSSRGQIYEQYF. This chain uses TRBV5-1 with TRBJ2-7; TCRdb returns TRBD1, unconfirmable since there is no DNA. The CDR3 sequence is 14 residues long. Germline assignment: CDR1 SGHRS and CDR2 YFSETQ. The full variable domain, with the rest looked up from reference TRBV5-1 and TRBJ2-7, is KAGVTQTPRYLIKTRGQQVTLSCSPISGHRSVSWYQQTPGQGLQFLFEYFSETQRNKGNFPGRFSGRQFSNSRSEMNVSTLELGDSALYLCASSSRGQIYEQYFGPGTRLTVT.

The chain is built from TRBV7-9 and TRBJ2-5; TCRdb selects TRBD1, and the lack of DNA leaves this call unchecked. Germline loops: CDR1 SEHNR, CDR2 FQNEAQ (reference sequence). The CDR3 is made up of 14 amino acids. CDR3 in amino acids: CASSLSSGVETQYF.

V is TRBV24-1 and J is TRBJ2-6. Per germline, CDR1 KGHDR and CDR2 SFDVKD. This CDR3 contains 14 residues. CDR3 protein: CATSDLDRANVLTF.

CDR3 sequence: CASSLWGTGNTEAFF. The chain employs TRBV27 and TRBJ1-1; TCRdb gives TRBD1 as the D gene, but with no DNA this cannot be confirmed. This CDR3 contains 15 residues. Germline loops: CDR1 MNHEY, CDR2 SMNVEV (reference sequence).

The rearrangement links TRBV20-1 to TRBJ2-2; TCRdb names TRBD2, which stays unverified in the absence of DNA. Looked up from germline, CDR1 is DFQATT and CDR2 is SNEGSKA (reference sequence). CDR3 length: 15 residues. The CDR3 region is CSAMGLASNTGELFF.

CDR3 region: CASTNSRTGYNYGYTF. The chain recombines TRBV19 with TRBJ1-2; TCRdb lists TRBD1, though no DNA is available to test this call. CDR1 is LNHDA and CDR2 is SQIVND in the germline V gene (reference sequence). The length of the CDR3 is 16 residues.

V and J are TRBV5-1 and TRBJ2-7; the D gene TCRdb calls, TRBD1, cannot be checked with no DNA. The CDR3 has 19 amino acids. Germline assignment: CDR1 SGHRS and CDR2 YFSETQ. The CDR3 protein is CASPNREISRTDPAYEQYF.

The chain uses TRBV20-1 and TRBJ1-5; the D call from TCRdb, TRBD1, cannot be confirmed without DNA. The CDR3 covers 18 residues. Germline V gene sequence: CDR1 DFQATT, CDR2 SNEGSKA (reference sequence). Here the CDR3 reads CSARAPRTGGAGNQPQHF.

The chain employs TRBV9 and TRBJ2-2; TCRdb's D call of TRBD2 is untestable without DNA. This CDR3 has 14 amino acids. The germline CDR1 and CDR2 sequences are SGDLS and YYNGEE. This CDR3 reads CASSEGLATGELFF.

The chain combines TRBV7-2 with TRBJ2-3; TCRdb lists TRBD1, though no DNA is available to test this call. The CDR3 is 13 amino acids. Germline CDR1 reads SGHTA; CDR2 reads FQGNSA. The CDR3 here is CASSFEQADTQYF.

The chain combines TRBV3-1 with TRBJ2-3; TCRdb proposes TRBD1, but this gene call is untestable without DNA. Germline-derived CDR1 and CDR2 are LGHDT and YNNKEL (reference sequence). CDR3 length: 15 amino acids. The CDR3 reads CASSQWTGGTDTQYF.

This chain uses TRBV7-3 with TRBJ1-1. The germline gives CDR1 SGHTA, CDR2 FQGTGA. The CDR3 loop spans 14 amino acids. CDR3 region: CASSALGGNTEAFF.

The J gene is TRBJ1-2, the V gene TRBV5-1; the D call from TCRdb, TRBD1, cannot be confirmed without DNA. CDR3 length equals 19 residues. Germline CDR1 and CDR2: SGHRS and YFSETQ. The CDR3 spells CASSLAGSWDTLIPYGYTF.

The chain is built from TRBV28 and TRBJ2-1; TCRdb returns TRBD2, unconfirmable since there is no DNA. Germline loops: CDR1 MDHEN, CDR2 SYDVKM. This CDR3 comprises 14 residues. CDR3 residues: CASSPSLKNNEQFF.

The rearrangement uses TRBV10-3 and TRBJ1-2; TCRdb's D gene call, TRBD1, goes unchecked for lack of DNA. CDR3 length: 14 residues. Looked up from germline, CDR1 is ENHRY and CDR2 is SYGVKD. CDR3 region: CAISDTGADYGYTF.

This chain connects TRBV5-4 to TRBJ2-2; TCRdb outputs TRBD2, but without DNA this stays unchecked. In germline, CDR1 is SGHNT, CDR2 YYREEE (reference sequence). The CDR3 totals 16 residues. CDR3 amino acids: CASSPGGFTNAGELFF.

The chain is built from TRBV15 and TRBJ1-1. The CDR3 covers 14 residues. Germline V gives CDR1 LNHNV, CDR2 YYDKDF (reference sequence). The CDR3 protein is CATSRGGGETEAFF.

The CDR3 loop reads CASSLRGLAGYNEQFF. The rearrangement uses TRBV7-2 and TRBJ2-1; TCRdb gives TRBD2 as the D gene, but with no DNA this cannot be confirmed. CDR3 length equals 16 residues. The germline gives CDR1 SGHTA, CDR2 FQGNSA.

The genes are TRBV3-1 and TRBJ2-5; TCRdb outputs TRBD1, but without DNA this stays unchecked. The CDR3 is 16 residues long. The germline V gene encodes CDR1 LGHDT and CDR2 YNNKEL (reference sequence). CDR3 sequence: CASSHGDSRGQETQYF.

The CDR3 sequence is CASSLERGLYNEQFF. This chain connects TRBV7-8 to TRBJ2-1; TCRdb picks TRBD1, but there is no DNA to check that call. CDR3 length: 15 amino acids. CDR1 is SGHVS and CDR2 is FQNEAQ in the germline V gene.

The chain joins TRBV5-1 to TRBJ1-5; the TCRdb call, TRBD1, lacks DNA for checking. The CDR3 sequence is 13 residues long. Germline CDR1 is SGHRS and CDR2 is YFSETQ. CDR3 region: CASSAETGQPQHF.